This T cell receptor beta chain was captured in a study of response to subunit inactivated influenza vaccine. Regarding this clonotype: Its antigen is unknown.

TCRdb processed the RT-PCR reads anew with MiXCR; each CDR3 protein has one entry. This table holds roughly 700,000 distinct CDR3 sequences, over 11% found once. V was cut by 5 bases and J by 4 bases, with 15 bases left in between. This CDR3 spans 15 amino acids. Germline CDR1 reads SGHTA; CDR2 reads FQGNSA. Study-wide points: A suggestion made by the authors is that each seasonal influenza vaccination recruits few new T cells.

The sequence derives from a man aged 45 to 65 who received an inactivated influenza vaccine. Source: PBMCs from blood, taken 14 to 15 days before vaccination. The rearrangement uses TRBV7-2 and TRBJ2-4; no reliable D call. CDR3 sequence reads: CASSRAKAEKNIQYF. The DNA for the CDR3 is TGTGCCAGCAGCCGAGCTAAGGCAGAGAAAAACATTCAGTACTTC.